This T cell receptor (beta chain) was recorded in a study of cytomegalovirus exposure and HLA in healthy donors. Points from the study as a whole: Later work associated 17,000 or so TCR beta sequences with HLA alleles at 0.05 false discovery rate. The classifier reportedly diagnosed cytomegalovirus status with high specificity and sensitivity. V- and J-gene trimming in TCR beta was tied to a missense DCLRE1C variant by an analysis performed later.

The CDR3 is 17 amino acids. CDR1 is SGHAT, CDR2 FQNNGV, per germline. Trimming shortened V by 2 bases and J by 2 bases, and 17 bases separated the two germline ends. Details on this clone: Its specificity is not known.

PCR used 60 Vbeta primers and 13 Jbeta primers. Libraries were prepared by immunoSEQ multiplex PCR; TCRdb keeps only in-frame clonotypes and omits some of them. The profile covers more than 110,000 clones, with more than 70% appearing a single time and 1% to 1.5% taken by the ten largest. V and J are TRBV11-2 and TRBJ2-3, with D possibly being TRBD2 (6 bases). The TCR sequence derives from a male donor in good health and CMV-seropositive. The sequenced sample consisted of PBMCs. The CDR3 loop reads CASSLITSWSLTDTQYF. CDR3 sequence (DNA): TGTGCCAGCAGCTTAATCACTAGCTGGTCCCTCACAGATACGCAGTATTTT. Full variable domain (rest looked up from reference TRBV11-2 and TRBJ2-3): EAGVAQSPRYKIIEKRQSVAFWCNPISGHATLYWYQQILGQGPKLLIQFQNNGVVDDSQLPKDRFSAERLKGVDSTLKIQPAKLEDSAVYLCASSLITSWSLTDTQYFGPGTRLTVL.